The source of this TCR beta chain is a study of T-cell memory formation after mild COVID-19. The V end was cut by 1 base, the J end by 0 bases, with 6 bases between. The germline V gene encodes CDR1 SNHLY and CDR2 FYNNEI. CDR3 size: 15 residues. This clonotype was seen more than once but under ten times. TCRdb reprocessed the 5' RACE reads with MiXCR, giving one entry per CDR3 protein. The sample shows 400,000 to 500,000 distinct CDR3 sequences, about 19% of them seen only once. This TCR was recovered from an adult woman who had mild COVID-19 (a few samples of this study predate the infection). Cell type and time point are not known. V and J are TRBV2 and TRBJ2-2; no definite D call. Material: PBMCs or a T cell subset sorted from them (not recorded which). The CDR3 loop is CASSEVRANTGELFF. In DNA form, the CDR3 reads TGTGCCAGCAGTGAAGTACGGGCGAACACCGGGGAGCTGTTTTTT.